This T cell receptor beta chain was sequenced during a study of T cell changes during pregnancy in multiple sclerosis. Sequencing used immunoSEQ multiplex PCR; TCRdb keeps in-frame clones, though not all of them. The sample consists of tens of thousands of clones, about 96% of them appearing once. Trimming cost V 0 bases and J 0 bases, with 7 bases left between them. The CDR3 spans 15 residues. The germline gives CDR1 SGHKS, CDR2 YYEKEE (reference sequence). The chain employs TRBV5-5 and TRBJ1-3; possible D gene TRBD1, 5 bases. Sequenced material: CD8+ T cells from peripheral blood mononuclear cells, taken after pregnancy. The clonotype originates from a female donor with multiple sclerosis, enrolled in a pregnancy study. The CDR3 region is CASSLDGASGNTIYF. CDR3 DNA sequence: TGTGCCAGCAGCTTGGATGGGGCCTCTGGAAACACCATATATTTT.